The 20 T cell receptor beta chains given below trace back to one sample, sequenced in a study of T cell responses to AZD1222 COVID-19 vaccine (dated by TCRdb to about 2021). The library was built by means of the immunoSEQ multiplex PCR assay. What TCRdb holds here is the immuneACCESS table cut down to in-frame rearrangements. Part of the clones is not present; checked against another copy, under half of the missing clones reflect an unresolved V gene, and the others are unexplained. Present in this sample are tens of thousands of clones, about nine tenths of which were seen just once. In total, the top ten clones hold roughly 2.5% of the sample. The meaning of the sample's time point label: baseline before first vaccination. The sample consisted of peripheral blood, taken on day 0 of AZD1222 vaccination. The receptors shown here come from an adult in good health.

The chain links TRBV30 to TRBJ1-1; D is unresolved. V was pared by 5 bases and J by 3 bases, with 16 bases between. In germline, CDR1 is GTSNPN, CDR2 SVGIG (reference sequence). There are 14 residues in the CDR3. In DNA, the CDR3 is TGTGCCTGGTCCCCACGGTCGGAGGACACTGAAGCTTTCTTT. It codes for CAWSPRSEDTEAFF.

The genes are TRBV29-1 and TRBJ1-2; no firm D call. The V gene lost 0 bases and the J gene lost 5 bases, with 4 bases spanning the gap. Germline assignment: CDR1 SQVTM and CDR2 ANQGSEA. The CDR3 contains 11 residues. CDR3 protein: CSVEEGYGYTF. The CDR3 DNA is TGCAGCGTTGAAGAAGGATATGGCTACACCTTC. The whole variable domain, filled in from reference TRBV29-1 and TRBJ1-2, reads SAVISQKPSRDICQRGTSLTIQCQVDSQVTMMFWYRQQPGQSLTLIATANQGSEATYESGFVIDKFPISRPNLTFSTLTVSNMSPEDSSIYLCSVEEGYGYTFGSGTRLTVV.

As to this clone: At one end the junction does not follow the germline gene, possibly because of a read error. The chain employs TRBV7-7 and TRBJ2-2, with no clear D. CDR3 length: 14 residues. CDR1 and CDR2 (germline): SSHAT, FNYEAQ (reference sequence). The CDR3 nucleotides read TGTGCTAGCAGCTTACGCCAGAACACCGGGGAGCTGTTTTTT. This translates into CASSLRQNTGELFF. Full variable domain (missing parts from reference TRBV7-7 and TRBJ2-2): GAGVSQSPRYKVTKRGQDVTLRCDPISSHATLYWYQQALGQGPEFLTYFNYEAQPDKSGLPSDRFSAERPEGSISTLTIQRTEQRDSAMYRCASSLRQNTGELFFGEGSRLTVL.

This clone was seen only a few times. This chain links TRBV7-2 with TRBJ1-6; D is perhaps TRBD1 (6 bases). This CDR3 has 13 amino acids. The V end was cut by 5 bases, the J end by 8 bases, with 10 bases between. The germline gives CDR1 SGHTA, CDR2 FQGNSA. Here the CDR3 reads CASSIRQDSPLHF. For the CDR3, the DNA is TGTGCCAGCAGCATTCGACAGGATTCACCCCTCCACTTT.

This clone appeared a few times. This chain connects TRBV7-9 to TRBJ2-7, with D uncertain. From germline, CDR1 is SEHNR and CDR2 FQNEAQ (reference sequence). The CDR3 spans 14 residues. The V and J ends lost 1 base and 5 bases respectively, with 12 bases between them. The DNA for the CDR3 is TGTGCCAGCAGCTTAGGGGGTGGGCTCCACGAGCAGTACTTC. This codes for CASSLGGGLHEQYF.

The chain links TRBV4-2 to TRBJ2-1; D may be TRBD1 (5 bases). The V gene lost 0 bases and the J gene lost 5 bases, with 14 bases spanning the gap. The V gene's germline CDR1 is LGHNA and CDR2 YNFKEQ. The CDR3 has 16 amino acids. DNA of the CDR3: TGTGCCAGCAGCCAAGATGGGGCCTCGGGCCACAATGAGCAGTTCTTC. Amino acids: CASSQDGASGHNEQFF.

The chain is built from TRBV12-3 or TRBV12-4 and TRBJ1-2; D unresolved. V lost 3 bases and J lost 4, with 9 bases in between. The CDR3 covers 13 residues. The CDR3 reads CASSLAYAYGYTF. The CDR3 DNA is TGTGCCAGCAGTTTGGCGTATGCCTATGGCTACACCTTC.

The chain has TRBV4-2 and TRBJ2-4; 8 positions match TRBD1. The V gene's germline CDR1 is LGHNA and CDR2 YNFKEQ. This CDR3 spans 16 amino acids. The junction had 8 bases not matched to a gene; V was cut back by 4 bases and J by 3 bases. CDR3 in DNA: TGTGCCAGCAGCCCTCGGACAGGGAAAGGCAAAAACATTCAGTACTTC. Amino acid sequence: CASSPRTGKGKNIQYF.

This rearrangement joins TRBV4-2 to TRBJ1-2; D unresolved. Germline CDR1 LGHNA, CDR2 YNFKEQ. This CDR3 has 16 amino acids. Between the trimmed V and J ends, which lost 0 bases and 4 bases, there was a span of 15 bases. Here the CDR3 DNA reads TGTGCCAGCAGCCAAGAAACCGGTCAAAACCTCTATGGCTACACCTTC. Its translation: CASSQETGQNLYGYTF.

The genes are TRBV12-3 or TRBV12-4 and TRBJ1-4; 9 nucleotides align to TRBD1. CDR3 length: 13 residues. The ends lost 5 bases at V and 10 bases at J; junction bases unmatched: 5. The CDR3 DNA follows: TGTGCCAGCAGTCGAGGACAGGGGAGAAAACTGTTTTTT. Encoded protein: CASSRGQGRKLFF.

V and J are TRBV6-5 and TRBJ1-5; 10 bases are a match to TRBD1. Trimming took 6 bases from V and 4 from J; bases not matched to a gene: 6. Germline V lookup: CDR1 MNHEY, CDR2 SVGAGI. This CDR3 is 15 amino acids long. The chain's CDR3 is CASSATGGLNQPQHF. The CDR3 DNA reads TGTGCCAGCAGCGCGACAGGGGGCCTGAATCAGCCCCAGCATTTT.

The CDR3 loop reads CASSPGHANTEAFF. The CDR3 coding sequence is TGTGCCAGCAGCCCCGGACACGCCAACACTGAAGCTTTCTTT. The chain carries TRBV7-2 and TRBJ1-1, with D maybe TRBD1 (5 bases). Germline V gene data show CDR1 as SGHTA and CDR2 as FQGNSA. Trimming removed 5 bases at V and 2 bases at J, with 12 bases between. This CDR3 is built from 14 residues.

The chain has TRBV5-4 and TRBJ2-1; the match to TRBD2 covers 7 bases. V dropped 2 bases and J dropped 8; count of bases not matched to a gene: 10. The CDR3 totals 15 residues. Germline V gives CDR1 SGHNT, CDR2 YYREEE (reference sequence). DNA for the CDR3: TGTGCCAGCAGCTTTGGCAGCGCGGGAGCCGATGAGCAGTTCTTC. The encoded protein is CASSFGSAGADEQFF.

This chain connects TRBV7-9 to TRBJ1-5; perhaps TRBD1 as D (5 bases). Germline CDR1 SEHNR, CDR2 FQNEAQ (reference sequence). V lost 6 bases and J lost 4, with 16 bases in between. This CDR3 region has 15 residues. The CDR3 bases are TGTGCCAGCAGTATTGGGGTCTCAGGGAATCAGCCCCAGCATTTT. The encoded protein is CASSIGVSGNQPQHF.

The V and J genes are TRBV7-2 and TRBJ2-5, with a tentative D call TRBD2 (5 bases). This CDR3 comprises 15 residues. V dropped 0 bases and J dropped 0 bases, with 8 bases sitting between them. Germline V CDR1 and CDR2: SGHTA, FQGNSA. Here the CDR3 reads CASSLALGDQETQYF. CDR3 nucleotides: TGTGCCAGCAGCTTAGCTCTGGGAGACCAAGAGACCCAGTACTTC.

The rearrangement links TRBV4-2 to TRBJ1-3, with a tentative D call TRBD1 (6 bases). V was pared by 0 bases and J by 1 base, with 10 bases between. CDR3 length: 16 amino acids. CDR1 is LGHNA and CDR2 is YNFKEQ in the germline V gene. CDR3 region: CASSQDQGPSGNTIYF. Written as DNA, the CDR3 is TGTGCCAGCAGCCAAGATCAGGGGCCGTCTGGAAACACCATATATTTT.

The chain is built from TRBV2 and TRBJ2-5; D ambiguous. Germline V CDR1 and CDR2: SNHLY, FYNNEI. CDR3 size: 11 residues. V was pared by 5 bases and J by 2 bases, with 3 bases between. The CDR3 region has the DNA TGTGCCAGCAGTACACAAGAGACCCAGTACTTC. This sequence encodes CASSTQETQYF.

The rearrangement uses TRBV7-2 and TRBJ1-3, with a weak D call TRBD1 (6 bases). The CDR3 extends over 16 amino acids. CDR1 is SGHTA and CDR2 is FQGNSA in the germline V gene. Trimming removed 5 bases from V and 0 bases from J, with 14 bases in between. CDR3 sequence reads: CASSPMDSNSGNTIYF. The CDR3 coding sequence is TGTGCCAGCAGCCCTATGGACAGCAACTCTGGAAACACCATATATTTT.

The chain uses TRBV3-1 (or the pseudogene TRBV3-2) and TRBJ2-7, with D perhaps assigned TRBD1 or TRBD2 (5 bases each). Per germline, CDR1 LGHDT and CDR2 YNNKEL (reference sequence). The CDR3 length is 15 residues. V gave up 1 base and J gave up 2 bases, with 12 bases separating them. The CDR3 reads CASSQGQGPTYEQYF. The CDR3 DNA reads TGTGCCAGCAGCCAAGGGCAGGGACCTACCTACGAGCAGTACTTC.

The chain carries TRBV7-2 and TRBJ2-2, with D possibly being TRBD1 (6 bases). V was shortened by 2 bases and J by 6 bases, with 7 bases between the two germline ends. Per germline, CDR1 SGHTA and CDR2 FQGNSA. The CDR3 has 13 amino acids. The CDR3: CASSLTGSGELFF. Here the CDR3 DNA reads TGTGCCAGCAGCTTAACAGGGTCCGGGGAGCTGTTTTTT.